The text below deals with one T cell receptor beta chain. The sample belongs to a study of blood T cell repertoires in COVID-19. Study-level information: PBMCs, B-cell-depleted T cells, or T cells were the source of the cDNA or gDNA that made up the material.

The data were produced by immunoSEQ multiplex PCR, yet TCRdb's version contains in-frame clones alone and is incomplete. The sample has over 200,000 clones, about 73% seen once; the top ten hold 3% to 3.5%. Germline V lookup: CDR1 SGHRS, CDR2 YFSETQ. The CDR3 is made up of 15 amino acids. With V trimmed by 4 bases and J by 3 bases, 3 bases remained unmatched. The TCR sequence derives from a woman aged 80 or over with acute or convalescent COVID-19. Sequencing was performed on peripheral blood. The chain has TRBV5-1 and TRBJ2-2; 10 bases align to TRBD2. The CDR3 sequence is CASSPGTSDTGELFF. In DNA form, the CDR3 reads TGCGCCAGCAGCCCCGGGACTAGCGACACCGGGGAGCTGTTTTTT.